These 29 T cell receptor beta chains originate from one sample sequenced in a study of regulatory and conventional T cells in RAG deficiency. The data were produced by immunoSEQ multiplex PCR, yet TCRdb's version contains in-frame clones alone and is incomplete. This table holds approximately 35,000 clones, about 75% found once. The sorted conventional CD4+ T cells were CD25-low and CD127-high, with genomic DNA sequenced. This sample was shared with a second study, whose subject was regulatory T cells. That study adds: The primer mix had 52 TRBV and 13 TRBJ primers.

Sequencing was performed on CD4+ effector T cells sorted from blood. These receptors all stem from a human donor in good health.

The chain recombines TRBV9 with TRBJ1-2; D is unclear. The CDR3 totals 13 residues. Trimming took 2 bases from V and 7 from J, leaving 12 bases between them. CDR1 and CDR2 (germline): SGDLS, YYNGEE. DNA for the CDR3: TGTGCCAGCAGCGTCCCTGGTTCAAGTGGCTACACCTTC. As protein: CASSVPGSSGYTF.

This chain links TRBV28 with TRBJ2-3; D is perhaps TRBD1 or TRBD2 (6 bases each). The V and J ends lost 5 bases and 9 bases respectively, with 24 bases between them. The V gene's germline CDR1 is MDHEN and CDR2 SYDVKM. The CDR3 totals 16 residues. Here the CDR3 reads CASSPGGGARGGTQYF. The CDR3, as DNA: TGTGCCAGCAGTCCTGGGGGCGGCGCCCGAGGGGGGACGCAGTATTTT. The whole variable domain, remainder taken from reference TRBV28 and TRBJ2-3, is DVKVTQSSRYLVKRTGEKVFLECVQDMDHENMFWYRQDPGLGLRLIYFSYDVKMKEKGDIPEGYSVSREKKERFSLILESASTNQTSMYLCASSPGGGARGGTQYFGPGTRLTVL.

The chain combines TRBV7-2 with TRBJ2-5; D may correspond to TRBD1 or TRBD2 (5 bases each). Trimming took 1 base from V and 6 from J, leaving 6 bases between them. Germline CDR1 and CDR2: SGHTA and FQGNSA. The CDR3 contains 12 residues. CDR3 amino acids: CASSLGGQTQYF. The CDR3, as DNA: TGTGCCAGCAGCTTAGGGGGACAGACCCAGTACTTC.

The V and J genes are TRBV19 and TRBJ1-1; D unclear. V lost 7 bases and J lost 7, with 16 bases in between. The CDR3 length is 13 residues. Germline V gene sequence: CDR1 LNHDA, CDR2 SQIVND (reference sequence). The CDR3 coding sequence is TGTGCCAGTAAAACGGACCGATGGGATGAAGCTTTCTTT. It yields the protein CASKTDRWDEAFF. Full variable domain (rest looked up from reference TRBV19 and TRBJ1-1): DGGITQSPKYLFRKEGQNVTLSCEQNLNHDAMYWYRQDPGQGLRLIYYSQIVNDFQKGDIAEGYSVSREKKESFPLTVTSAQKNPTAFYLCASKTDRWDEAFFGQGTRLTVV.

This clone has only one observation. V usage is TRBV2 and J usage is TRBJ1-3, with D maybe TRBD1 (5 bases). CDR1 and CDR2 from the germline V gene are SNHLY and FYNNEI. This CDR3 has 15 residues. The V end was cut by 4 bases, the J end by 0 bases, with 10 bases between. The CDR3 DNA follows: TGTGCCAGCAGTGTTACGACAGTCTCTGGAAACACCATATATTTT. This encodes CASSVTTVSGNTIYF.

The chain is built from TRBV5-1 and TRBJ2-1, with a weak D call TRBD1 (6 bases). CDR1 SGHRS and CDR2 YFSETQ come from the germline V gene. The CDR3 runs to 14 residues. V was cut by 2 bases and J by 2 bases, with 8 bases left in between. CDR3 loop: CASSFGDTYNEQFF. The DNA of the CDR3 is TGCGCCAGCAGCTTCGGGGACACCTACAATGAGCAGTTCTTC. The full variable domain, its missing parts supplied by reference TRBV5-1 and TRBJ2-1, is KAGVTQTPRYLIKTRGQQVTLSCSPISGHRSVSWYQQTPGQGLQFLFEYFSETQRNKGNFPGRFSGRQFSNSRSEMNVSTLELGDSALYLCASSFGDTYNEQFFGPGTRLTVL.

V and J are TRBV2 and TRBJ2-2; 7 positions agree with TRBD1. The germline V gene encodes CDR1 SNHLY and CDR2 FYNNEI. The CDR3 length is 15 residues. J gave up 2 bases and V 2 bases, and 2 bases lay outside the gene matches. This chain's CDR3 is CASSEWDSNTGELFF. Here the CDR3 DNA reads TGTGCCAGCAGTGAATGGGACAGTAACACCGGGGAGCTGTTTTTT.

The chain recombines TRBV7-3 with TRBJ2-1; D gene unclear. The CDR3 consists of 13 residues. Trimming took off 5 bases at V and 5 bases at J, with 10 bases between the two ends. CDR1 and CDR2 from the germline V gene are SGHTA and FQGTGA. Written as DNA, the CDR3 is TGTGCCAGCAGCCCCGGAGTAAACAATGAGCAGTTCTTC. This codes for CASSPGVNNEQFF.

The V gene is TRBV7-8, the J gene TRBJ1-3; tentative D call: TRBD1 (5 bases). Between the trimmed V and J ends, which lost 5 bases and 0 bases, there was a span of 14 bases. The length of the CDR3 is 16 residues. Germline values: CDR1 SGHVS, CDR2 FQNEAQ. CDR3 sequence: CASSRSQGLSGNTIYF. CDR3 DNA: TGTGCCAGCAGCCGATCTCAGGGCCTCTCTGGAAACACCATATATTTT.

The rearrangement links TRBV2 to TRBJ2-3; maybe TRBD2 (5 bases). Trimming left V 2 bases short and J 6 bases short, with 12 bases between. CDR3 length: 14 residues. The germline V gene has CDR1 SNHLY and CDR2 FYNNEI. CDR3 region: CASSELEGQDTQYF. CDR3 sequence (DNA): TGTGCCAGCAGTGAACTAGAGGGCCAGGATACGCAGTATTTT.

This clone was seen only a few times. V is TRBV7-3 and J is TRBJ1-2; TRBD1 might be the D (6 bases). This CDR3 contains 14 residues. CDR1 and CDR2 (germline): SGHTA, FQGTGA. V was pared by 0 bases and J by 6 bases, with 11 bases between. CDR3 DNA: TGTGCCAGCAGCTTAACGAAGGACAGTGATGGCTACACCTTC. Its protein is CASSLTKDSDGYTF.

The chain joins TRBV4-2 to TRBJ1-3; D gene unclear. The ends were cut back, 0 bases at V and 0 bases at J, with 15 bases in the middle. Looked up from germline, CDR1 is LGHNA and CDR2 is YNFKEQ. The CDR3 sequence is 18 residues long. The CDR3 loop is CASSQDSILARSGNTIYF. In DNA, the CDR3 is TGTGCCAGCAGCCAAGATTCTATTCTAGCCCGCTCTGGAAACACCATATATTTT.

The V gene is TRBV5-1, the J gene TRBJ1-1; 9 positions agree with TRBD1. The CDR3 extends over 14 amino acids. V lost 0 bases and J lost 7; bases outside the gene matches: 4. Germline lookup yields CDR1 SGHRS and CDR2 YFSETQ. The CDR3 reads CASSLATGGLEAFF. DNA of the CDR3: TGCGCCAGCAGCTTGGCAACAGGGGGCCTTGAAGCTTTCTTT.

V usage is TRBV6-4 and J usage is TRBJ2-3, with 13 positions matching TRBD2. CDR1 is MRHNA and CDR2 is SNTAGT in the germline V gene. The ends lost 5 bases at V and 4 bases at J; junction bases unmatched: 3. The CDR3 runs 15 residues. CDR3 amino acids: CASSPGLAGADTQYF. CDR3 sequence (DNA): TGTGCCAGCAGTCCCGGACTAGCGGGGGCAGATACGCAGTATTTT.

This chain joins TRBV19 and TRBJ2-7; TRBD1 agrees at 9 bases. V lost 3 bases, J lost 6 bases, and 9 bases stayed unmatched. The CDR3 consists of 15 residues. In germline, CDR1 is LNHDA, CDR2 SQIVND (reference sequence). The CDR3 loop reads CASSIDGTGLREQYF. The CDR3 bases are TGTGCCAGTAGTATCGACGGGACAGGGTTGCGCGAGCAGTACTTC.

The chain couples TRBV6-6 to TRBJ2-2, with TRBD1 matching 8 bases. After removal of 6 bases from V and 3 bases from J, the junction contained 9 bases not matched to a gene. The germline gives CDR1 MNHNY, CDR2 SVGAGI (reference sequence). The CDR3 is 16 amino acids. CDR3 coding DNA: TGTGCCAGCAGGCCGATCGACAGGGGAGACACCGGGGAGCTGTTTTTT. Translated, it gives CASRPIDRGDTGELFF.

This sequence joins TRBV6-1 and TRBJ2-1; D tentatively reads TRBD1 or TRBD2 (6 bases each). The CDR3 is made up of 15 amino acids. V lost 2 bases and J 12 bases, leaving 20 bases between the germline ends. CDR1 and CDR2 from the germline V gene are MNHNS and SASEGT. The CDR3 nucleotides are TGTGCCAGCAGTGAAAGGGGGGCAGGGGCCGACTTGCAGTTCTTC. Translating gives CASSERGAGADLQFF.

Details on this clone: Other DNA sequences in the same sample also yield this CDR3. The chain has TRBV30 and TRBJ1-1; D call uncertain. V lost 1 base and J lost 2, with 8 bases in between. The CDR3 spans 13 residues. In germline, CDR1 is GTSNPN, CDR2 SVGIG (reference sequence). Written as DNA, the CDR3 is TGTGCCTGGAGTGGGCAACTAAACACTGAAGCTTTCTTT. The encoded protein is CAWSGQLNTEAFF.

This clone was recorded only once. This chain uses TRBV7-2 with TRBJ1-5; TRBD1 agrees at 7 bases. Losses at the gene ends were 5 bases for V and 0 bases for J; bases not matched to a gene: 4. Germline loops: CDR1 SGHTA, CDR2 FQGNSA. The CDR3 sequence is 15 residues long. In DNA, the CDR3 is TGTGCCAGCAGCCCACAGGGGACTAGCAATCAGCCCCAGCATTTT. This encodes CASSPQGTSNQPQHF. Using reference TRBV7-2 and TRBJ1-5 for the parts outside the CDR3, the full variable domain is GAGVSQSPSNKVTEKGKDVELRCDPISGHTALYWYRQSLGQGLEFLIYFQGNSAPDKSGLPSDRFSAERTGGSVSTLTIQRTQQEDSAVYLCASSPQGTSNQPQHFGDGTRLSIL.

The J gene is TRBJ1-1, the V gene TRBV19; D may be TRBD1 (6 bases). The CDR3 totals 15 residues. CDR1 and CDR2 from the germline V gene are LNHDA and SQIVND (reference sequence). Trimming removed 7 bases at V and 1 base at J, with 16 bases between. The CDR3, as DNA: TGTGCCAGTACCCCCAACAGGGTGGCGAACACTGAAGCTTTCTTT. Translation gives CASTPNRVANTEAFF.

This clone was counted only a few times. The V and J genes are TRBV5-1 and TRBJ2-7; D may match TRBD1 or TRBD2 (6 bases each). Germline V gene sequence: CDR1 SGHRS, CDR2 YFSETQ. V lost 5 bases, J lost 2 bases, and 11 bases lay in between. The CDR3 covers 13 residues. The CDR3 protein is CASRGGQAYEQYF. The DNA of the CDR3 is TGCGCCAGCAGGGGGGGACAAGCCTACGAGCAGTACTTC.

The chain uses TRBV18 and TRBJ2-2; D ambiguous. Per germline, CDR1 KGHSH and CDR2 LQKENI. CDR3 size: 12 residues. The V gene lost 5 bases and the J gene lost 5 bases, with 6 bases spanning the gap. CDR3 loop: CASSRGTGELFF. DNA for the CDR3: TGTGCCAGCTCAAGAGGTACCGGGGAGCTGTTTTTT.

The CDR3 loop is CASSLEGASSYNEQFF. CDR3 DNA: TGTGCCAGCAGCTTAGAGGGGGCGAGCTCCTACAATGAGCAGTTCTTC. The gene calls are TRBV11-1 and TRBJ2-1; 7 nucleotides line up with TRBD1. J was trimmed by 0 bases and V by 1 base; bases with no gene match: 3. This CDR3 comprises 16 residues. Germline CDR1 and CDR2: SGHAT and FQDESV (reference sequence). Full variable domain (remainder filled in from reference TRBV11-1 and TRBJ2-1): EAEVAQSPRYKITEKSQAVAFWCDPISGHATLYWYRQILGQGPELLVQFQDESVVDDSQLPKDRFSAERLKGVDSTLKIQPAELGDSAMYLCASSLEGASSYNEQFFGPGTRLTVL.

The chain couples TRBV2 to TRBJ2-7; possibly TRBD1 for D (5 bases). Trimming pared 3 bases from V and 9 bases from J, leaving 15 bases between. The CDR3 runs to 13 residues. The germline gives CDR1 SNHLY, CDR2 FYNNEI. The DNA of the CDR3 is TGTGCCAGCAGTGATAACAGGAATGTTGCGCAGTACTTC. Protein sequence: CASSDNRNVAQYF. Full variable domain (rest looked up from reference TRBV2 and TRBJ2-7): EPEVTQTPSHQVTQMGQEVILRCVPISNHLYFYWYRQILGQKVEFLVSFYNNEISEKSEIFDDQFSVERPDGSNFTLKIRSTKLEDSAMYFCASSDNRNVAQYFGPGTRLTVT.

This rearrangement joins TRBV4-1 to TRBJ2-3, with D hard to call. This CDR3 comprises 17 residues. Germline V gene sequence: CDR1 MGHRA, CDR2 YSYEKL. Trimming stripped 1 base from V and 0 bases from J, with 14 bases between. CDR3 protein: CASSQVLGGLSTDTQYF. The CDR3 DNA is TGCGCCAGCAGCCAAGTGCTGGGCGGCCTTAGCACAGATACGCAGTATTTT.

V and J are TRBV9 and TRBJ2-5, with D tentatively TRBD1 (7 bases). This CDR3 spans 15 amino acids. CDR1 and CDR2 (germline): SGDLS, YYNGEE. The V end was cut by 0 bases, the J end by 5 bases, with 14 bases between. The DNA for the CDR3 is TGTGCCAGCAGCGTAGGAGGCAGGGGGGAGGAGACCCAGTACTTC. It is translated as CASSVGGRGEETQYF.

Only a few counts were recorded for this clone. This sequence joins TRBV6-5 and TRBJ1-1; D is perhaps TRBD1 (5 bases). The V gene lost 11 bases and the J gene lost 5 bases, with 15 bases spanning the gap. Germline lookup yields CDR1 MNHEY and CDR2 SVGAGI. The CDR3 runs 12 residues. Written as DNA, the CDR3 is TGTGCCGCTGGTGGGGCGCGAACTGAAGCTTTCTTT. Its protein is CAAGGARTEAFF.

The gene calls are TRBV9 and TRBJ2-1; no definite D call. The CDR3 has 15 amino acids. Trimming took 0 bases from V and 3 from J, leaving 10 bases between them. Germline V gene lookup returns CDR1 SGDLS and CDR2 YYNGEE. The CDR3 region has the DNA TGTGCCAGCAGCGTAGTAGGGAACGACTACAATGAGCAGTTCTTC. Amino acid sequence: CASSVVGNDYNEQFF.

The genes are TRBV6-1 and TRBJ2-1, with 9 bases lining up with TRBD2. The CDR3 extends over 16 amino acids. The germline V gene encodes CDR1 MNHNS and CDR2 SASEGT. With 4 bases clipped from V and 0 bases from J, the junction kept 4 bases outside the gene matches. The CDR3 DNA reads as TGTGCCAGCAGTGCTAGCGGGGATATCTCCTACAATGAGCAGTTCTTC. It yields the protein CASSASGDISYNEQFF.